The source of this TCR beta chain is a study of T cells expressing NK-cell markers. The wider study: The study sequenced eight donors, seven HCMV-seropositive and one seronegative.

From its re-call of the 5' RACE reads, TCRdb lists each CDR3 protein once, without DNA. This listing includes about 260,000 distinct CDR3 sequences. There are 14 residues in the CDR3. Germline V gene lookup returns CDR1 SGHNT and CDR2 YYREEE (reference sequence). Sequenced material: blood T cells: a sorted CD56 or NKG2C T cell subset, CD4+ or CD8+ T cells, or bulk PBMC T cells (not recorded which). V and J are TRBV5-4 and TRBJ1-6. This clonotype was sampled from a woman aged 18-69 years in good health. Here the CDR3 reads CASSLGHAESPLHF.